This passage covers 3 T cell receptor beta chains from one sample sequenced in a study of T cells in Graves' hyperthyroidism and ophthalmopathy. TCR beta CDR3 regions were amplified from RNA. TCR CDR3 underwent first-round RT-PCR with the HTBI primer set. A single record per CDR3 protein comes from TCRdb applying MiXCR to the multiplex PCR reads. The table lists about 290,000 distinct CDR3 sequences, roughly a fifth of them singletons. Material: blood. The source of these receptors is a man aged 45-60 years with Graves' ophthalmopathy.

This clonotype was seen ten or more times. V usage is TRBV28 and J usage is TRBJ2-7; unclear D gene. Germline CDR1 is MDHEN and CDR2 is SYDVKM. Trimming took off 6 bases at V and 4 bases at J, with 10 bases between the two ends. The CDR3 sequence is 12 residues long. CDR3 coding DNA: TGTGCCAGCAGCCCTCAGCGTTACGAGCAGTACTTC. This translates into CASSPQRYEQYF.

This clonotype was detected many times. The chain recombines TRBV6-1 with TRBJ1-5, with 12 bases that match TRBD1. Germline CDR1 reads MNHNS; CDR2 reads SASEGT. The junction had 7 bases not matched to a gene; V was cut back by 4 bases and J by 6 bases. CDR3 length equals 16 residues. The CDR3 spells CASSVVGQGAVQPQHF. The CDR3 nucleotides are TGTGCCAGCAGTGTAGTGGGACAGGGGGCGGTTCAGCCCCAGCATTTT.

Ten or more counts support this clonotype. The CDR3 here is CASSWETGFTEAFF. The CDR3 coding sequence is TGTGCCAGCAGTTGGGAAACAGGTTTCACTGAAGCTTTCTTT. The rearrangement uses TRBV28 and TRBJ1-1, with a possible D match to TRBD1 (5 bases). The CDR3 runs 14 residues. With 4 bases removed from V and 4 bases from J, the gap between germline ends came to 13 bases. Germline V gene sequence: CDR1 MDHEN, CDR2 SYDVKM.